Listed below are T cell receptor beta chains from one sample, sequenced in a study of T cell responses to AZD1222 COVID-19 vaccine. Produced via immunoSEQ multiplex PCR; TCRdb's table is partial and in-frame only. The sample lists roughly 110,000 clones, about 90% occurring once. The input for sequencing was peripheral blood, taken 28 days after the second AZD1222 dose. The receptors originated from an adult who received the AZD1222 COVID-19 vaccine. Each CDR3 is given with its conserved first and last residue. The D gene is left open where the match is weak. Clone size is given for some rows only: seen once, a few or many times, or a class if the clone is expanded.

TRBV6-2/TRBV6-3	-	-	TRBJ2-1	TGTGCCAGCAGTTACTGGGGGGTTGGAGAGCAGTTCTTC	CASSYWGVGEQFF
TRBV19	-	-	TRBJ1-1	TGTGCCAGTAGCTGGTTCTCTGAAGCTTTCTTT	CASSWFSEAFF
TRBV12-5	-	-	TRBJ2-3	TGTGCTAGTGCCCGAGGAGGGGGCGCAGAGGCAGATACGCAGTATTTT	CASARGGGAEADTQYF
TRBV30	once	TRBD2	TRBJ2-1	TGTGCCTGGAGTGTAGGTGCGGGGGTTTATGAGCAGTTCTTC	CAWSVGAGVYEQFF
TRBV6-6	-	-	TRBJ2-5	TGTGCCAGCGGGGGGACCCAGTACTTC	CASGGTQYF
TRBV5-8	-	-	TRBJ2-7	TGTGCCAGCAGCTTTTTCGGGACTCTCGAGCAGTACTTC	CASSFFGTLEQYF
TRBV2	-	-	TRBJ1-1	TGTGCCAGCAGCCCTACCTCTGGGGACTACACTGAAGCTTTCTTT	CASSPTSGDYTEAFF
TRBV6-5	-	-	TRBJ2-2	TGTGCCAGCAGTTACAGCACCGGGGAGCTGTTTTTT	CASSYSTGELFF
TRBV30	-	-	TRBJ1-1	TGTGCCTGGAGTGTGAGGGACTTAGACACTGAAGCTTTCTTT	CAWSVRDLDTEAFF
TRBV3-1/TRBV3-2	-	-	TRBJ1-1	TGTGCCAGCAGCCAAGATCCCGCCTCGGGGGCGTGGAGCACTGAAGCTTTCTTT	CASSQDPASGAWSTEAFF
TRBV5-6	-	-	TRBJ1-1	TGTGCCAGCAGCGCCCGGACGGCTATGAACACTGAAGCTTTCTTT	CASSARTAMNTEAFF
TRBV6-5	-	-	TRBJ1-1	TGTGCCAGCCAGGGATGGAACACTGAAGCTTTCTTT	CASQGWNTEAFF